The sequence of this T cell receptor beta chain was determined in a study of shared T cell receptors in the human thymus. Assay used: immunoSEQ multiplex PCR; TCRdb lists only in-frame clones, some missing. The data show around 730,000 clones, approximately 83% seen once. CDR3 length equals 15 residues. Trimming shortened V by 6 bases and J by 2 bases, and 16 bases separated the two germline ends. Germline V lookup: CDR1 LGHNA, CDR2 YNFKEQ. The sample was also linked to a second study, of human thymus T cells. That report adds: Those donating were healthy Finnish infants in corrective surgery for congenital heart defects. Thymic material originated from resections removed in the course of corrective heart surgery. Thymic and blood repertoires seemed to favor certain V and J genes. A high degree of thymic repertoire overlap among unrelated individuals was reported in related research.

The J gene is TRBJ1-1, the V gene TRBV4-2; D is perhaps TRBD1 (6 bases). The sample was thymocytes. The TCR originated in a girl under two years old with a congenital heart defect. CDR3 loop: CASSPDSTPNTEAFF. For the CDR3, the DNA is TGTGCCAGCAGTCCGGACAGTACACCCAACACTGAAGCTTTCTTT.